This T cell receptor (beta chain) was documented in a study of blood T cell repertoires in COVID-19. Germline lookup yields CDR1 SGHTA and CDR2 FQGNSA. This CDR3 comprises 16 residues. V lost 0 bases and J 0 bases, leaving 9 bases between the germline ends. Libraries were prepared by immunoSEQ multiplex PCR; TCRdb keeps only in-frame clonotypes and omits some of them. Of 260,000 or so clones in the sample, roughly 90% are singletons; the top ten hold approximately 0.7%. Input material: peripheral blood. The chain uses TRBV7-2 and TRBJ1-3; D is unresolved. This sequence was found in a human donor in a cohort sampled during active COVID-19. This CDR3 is CASSLALMSSGNTIYF. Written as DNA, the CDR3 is TGTGCCAGCAGCTTAGCGCTAATGAGCTCTGGAAACACCATATATTTT. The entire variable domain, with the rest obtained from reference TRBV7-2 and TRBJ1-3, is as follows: GAGVSQSPSNKVTEKGKDVELRCDPISGHTALYWYRQSLGQGLEFLIYFQGNSAPDKSGLPSDRFSAERTGGSVSTLTIQRTQQEDSAVYLCASSLALMSSGNTIYFGEGSWLTVV.